This passage covers 4 T cell receptor beta chains from one sample sequenced in a study of Graves' ophthalmopathy and Graves' hyperthyroidism. TCR beta CDR3 amplification used RNA transcripts. A first-round RT-PCR used HTBI primers, followed by a second-round multiplex PCR. TCRdb itself ran the multiplex PCR reads through MiXCR, one entry per CDR3 protein. The table includes about 200,000 distinct CDR3 sequences, approximately 29% detected once. Specimen: peripheral blood. These TCRs come from a man aged 50 to 60 with Graves' ophthalmopathy.

In this sample, this clonotype turned up many times. The rearrangement links TRBV18 to TRBJ1-4; D not resolved. Germline assignment: CDR1 KGHSH and CDR2 LQKENI. This CDR3 comprises 12 residues. Trimming pared 3 bases from V and 5 bases from J, leaving 4 bases between. In DNA form, the CDR3 reads TGTGCCAGCTCACCGAAGAATGAAAAACTGTTTTTT. Its protein is CASSPKNEKLFF.

This clonotype was counted at least ten times. At one end, the junction sequence differs from germline, possibly due to a read error. The chain carries TRBV19 and TRBJ1-1; 8 bases are a match to TRBD1. Per the germline V gene, CDR1 is LNHDA and CDR2 is SQIVND (reference sequence). The CDR3 has 15 amino acids. Written as DNA, the CDR3 is TGTGCCTCCTCAACCCTGGGACAGGTGAACACTGAAGCTTCCTTT. Amino acid sequence: CASSTLGQVNTEASF. Complete variable domain (other parts from reference TRBV19 and TRBJ1-1): DGGITQSPKYLFRKEGQNVTLSCEQNLNHDAMYWYRQDPGQGLRLIYYSQIVNDFQKGDIAEGYSVSREKKESFPLTVTSAQKNPTAFYLCASSTLGQVNTEASFGQGTRLTVV.

This clonotype showed up many times. The chain joins TRBV6-5 to TRBJ2-7; 7 bases match TRBD2. V was clipped by 7 bases and J by 0 bases; unmatched bases: 6. Germline CDR1 and CDR2: MNHEY and SVGAGI. The CDR3 has 14 residues. CDR3 sequence (DNA): TGTGCCAGCACTCAGCGGGACTCCTCCTACGAGCAGTACTTC. Translated: CASTQRDSSYEQYF.

The rearrangement uses TRBV6-5 and TRBJ2-7, with D unresolved. V was trimmed by 0 bases and J by 13 bases, leaving 19 bases between them. The CDR3 length is 14 residues. Germline-derived CDR1 and CDR2 are MNHEY and SVGAGI. This CDR3 is CASSYSRADRRTYF. In DNA, the CDR3 is TGTGCCAGCAGTTACTCAAGGGCCGACCGTCGCACTTACTTC.